Given below is one T cell receptor (beta chain) in context. The record originates from a study of cytomegalovirus exposure and HLA in healthy donors. Study context: An early release of data contained 75 million to 100 million unique TCRs, which came from HLA-typed donors.

The junction had 5 bases not matched to a gene; V was cut back by 5 bases and J by 0 bases. CDR3 length equals 15 residues. Germline values: CDR1 MGHRA, CDR2 YSYEKL. The PCR used 60 Vbeta and 13 Jbeta primers. This table comes from immunoSEQ multiplex PCR, and its TCRdb copy is limited to in-frame clones, with some not included. This table has fewer than 200,000 clones, over 75% appearing once. V and J are TRBV4-1 and TRBJ2-3, with TRBD1 identical over 7 bases. The clonotype was recovered from a man aged 40-49 years in good health and CMV-seronegative. The specimen sequenced was PBMCs. CDR3 loop: CASSYRQGSTDTQYF. CDR3 bases: TGCGCCAGCAGCTACCGACAGGGTAGCACAGATACGCAGTATTTT.